This TCR beta chain was sequenced in a study of T cell responses to AZD1222 COVID-19 vaccine. The data were produced by immunoSEQ multiplex PCR, yet TCRdb's version contains in-frame clones alone and is incomplete. The sample has 150,000 or so clones; around 92% are singletons. V shed 4 bases and J shed 0 bases, with 10 bases lying between them. The CDR3 covers 15 residues. Germline loops: CDR1 LNHDA, CDR2 SQIVND (reference sequence). This clonotype was obtained from an adult in good health. This specimen was peripheral blood, taken on day 0 of AZD1222 vaccination. The rearrangement links TRBV19 to TRBJ2-1; D perhaps matches TRBD1 (6 bases). The CDR3 DNA follows: TGTGCCAGTAGTAAGGGGGTGACCTCCTACAATGAGCAGTTCTTC. Its translation: CASSKGVTSYNEQFF.